This is a list of T cell receptor beta chains from one sample in a study of blood T cell repertoires in COVID-19. Some clones are missing from TCRdb's copy, which holds only in-frame ones; the method was immunoSEQ multiplex PCR. The table includes about 370,000 clones, over 85% detected once. Sequenced material: PBMCs or T cells enriched from blood (not recorded which). The source is a woman aged 25 to 39 who had recovered from COVID-19. Both conserved end residues are part of each CDR3. Fields, in order: V gene, clone size, J gene, D gene, CDR3 protein, CDR3 DNA. A D gene is named only where the DNA matches it firmly. The size field is filled for only some rows; it gives once, few, many or a size class.

>TRBV19|NA|TRBJ2-1|TRBD2
CASSSFSGGRPNEQFF
TGTGCCAGTAGTTCCTTTAGCGGGGGCCGACCCAATGAGCAGTTCTTC
>TRBV15|NA|TRBJ1-3|NA
CATSRAFGGSGNTIYF
TGTGCCACCAGCAGAGCTTTTGGGGGGTCCGGAAACACCATATATTTT
>TRBV24-1|NA|TRBJ2-5|TRBD1
CATSDTNRGLQETQYF
TGTGCCACCAGTGATACTAACAGGGGGCTTCAAGAGACCCAGTACTTC
>TRBV9|NA|TRBJ2-7|NA
CASSVGQAEYEQYF
TGTGCCAGCAGCGTAGGACAGGCCGAGTACGAGCAGTACTTC
>TRBV4-3|NA|TRBJ1-5|NA
CASSLQEGQPQHF
TGCGCCAGCAGCCTACAGGAGGGGCAGCCCCAGCATTTT
>TRBV2|once|TRBJ1-2|NA
CASSVLYGYTF
TGTGCCAGCAGTGTCCTTTATGGCTACACCTTC
>TRBV15|NA|TRBJ1-6|TRBD1
CATSSPRGQGIGNSPLHF
TGTGCCACCAGCAGCCCTCGAGGACAGGGGATAGGGAATTCACCCCTCCACTTT
>TRBV11-1|once|TRBJ1-2|TRBD1
CASSPGTDNYGYTF
TGTGCCAGCAGTCCCGGGACAGATAACTATGGCTACACCTTC
>TRBV9|many|TRBJ2-7|NA
CASSVMRDTATYEQYF
TGTGCCAGCAGCGTAATGAGGGACACCGCAACCTACGAGCAGTACTTC
>TRBV4-2|NA|TRBJ1-4|TRBD1
CASSQNGPGGLEKLFF
TGTGCCAGCAGCCAAAACGGACCAGGGGGACTTGAAAAACTGTTTTTT
>TRBV30|NA|TRBJ2-7|NA
CAWTGGSGYEQYF
TGTGCCTGGACTGGGGGCAGTGGCTACGAGCAGTACTTC
>TRBV21-1|once|TRBJ1-1|NA
CASRGQGSNTEAFF
TGTGCCAGCAGGGGACAGGGTTCGAACACTGAAGCTTTCTTT
>TRBV6-5|NA|TRBJ1-2|NA
CASSYSDRENYGYTF
TGTGCCAGCAGTTACTCGGACCGGGAAAACTATGGCTACACCTTC
>TRBV7-9|NA|TRBJ2-3|NA
CASSLLRAGPTDTQYF
TGTGCCAGCAGCTTACTTCGGGCGGGACCCACAGATACGCAGTATTTT
>TRBV4-3|few|TRBJ1-3|NA
CASSHTGPSGNTIYF
TGCGCCAGCAGCCACACAGGACCCTCTGGAAACACCATATATTTT
>TRBV19|NA|TRBJ1-2|TRBD1
CASSRGTVGNYGYTF
TGTGCCAGTAGTAGAGGGACAGTTGGTAACTATGGCTACACCTTC
>TRBV4-1|NA|TRBJ1-1|NA
CASRTDSWAEAFF
TGCGCCAGCAGGACGGACAGTTGGGCTGAAGCTTTCTTT
>TRBV2|once|TRBJ1-1|NA
CASVSQTNTEAFF
TGTGCCAGCGTTTCACAGACGAACACTGAAGCTTTCTTT
>TRBV3-1/TRBV3-2|NA|TRBJ1-1|NA
CASSQEGQSEAFF
TGTGCCAGCAGCCAAGAAGGACAGAGTGAAGCTTTCTTT
>TRBV10-3|once|TRBJ2-5|TRBD1
CAISDPGQGDRETQYF
TGTGCCATCAGTGACCCCGGACAGGGAGATAGGGAGACCCAGTACTTC
>TRBV2|NA|TRBJ2-7|NA
CASSESRPTYEQYF
TGTGCCAGCAGTGAATCTAGGCCAACCTACGAGCAGTACTTC
>TRBV6-2/TRBV6-3|once|TRBJ1-2|TRBD1
CASRYGQGYGYTF
TGTGCCAGCAGATACGGACAGGGCTATGGCTACACCTTC
>TRBV4-2|NA|TRBJ1-5|NA
CASSQEGLLNQPQHF
TGTGCCAGCAGCCAAGAAGGACTCCTCAATCAGCCCCAGCATTTT
>TRBV29-1|NA|TRBJ2-7|NA
CSVETGTGSYEQYF
TGCAGCGTTGAAACAGGGACGGGGTCCTACGAGCAGTACTTC
>TRBV18|NA|TRBJ1-3|NA
CASSPEGYSGNTIYF
TGTGCCAGCTCACCGGAGGGGTACTCTGGAAACACCATATATTTT
>TRBV11-2|NA|TRBJ2-1|TRBD2
CASSTLAGAIIPYNEQFF
TGTGCCAGCAGCACACTAGCGGGAGCTATCATCCCTTACAATGAGCAGTTCTTC
>TRBV9|NA|TRBJ2-5|TRBD2
CASSPLGVAGETQYF
TGTGCCAGCAGCCCTCTGGGGGTAGCGGGAGAGACCCAGTACTTC
>TRBV30|NA|TRBJ2-7|TRBD2
CAWSLLAGSSYEQYF
TGTGCCTGGAGTTTATTAGCGGGAAGCTCCTACGAGCAGTACTTC
>TRBV24-1|NA|TRBJ1-2|NA
CATSHREGYTF
TGTGCCACCAGTCACAGGGAAGGCTACACCTTC
>TRBV5-4|NA|TRBJ2-1|TRBD2
CASSLAGAYNEQFF
TGTGCCAGCAGCCTAGCGGGGGCTTACAATGAGCAGTTCTTC
>TRBV28|NA|TRBJ2-1|TRBD2
CASSPSSGSIHEQFF
TGTGCCAGCAGCCCGTCTAGCGGGAGTATACATGAGCAGTTCTTC
>TRBV7-9|NA|TRBJ2-5|TRBD1
CASSPGQGTGTQYF
TGTGCCAGCAGCCCGGGACAGGGGACGGGGACCCAGTACTTC
>TRBV9|NA|TRBJ1-1|TRBD1
CASSTGDEAFF
TGTGCCAGCAGCACAGGGGATGAAGCTTTCTTT
>TRBV28|NA|TRBJ1-5|TRBD1
CASSPYRGQPQHF
TGTGCCAGCAGTCCCTACAGGGGCCAGCCCCAGCATTTT
>TRBV4-1|NA|TRBJ1-6|TRBD1
CASSQGQGGISPLHF
TGCGCCAGCAGCCAGGGACAGGGCGGAATTTCACCCCTCCACTTT
>TRBV5-1|NA|TRBJ1-2|NA
CASSSTRGPPYNYGYTF
TGCGCCAGCAGCAGCACCAGGGGACCCCCCTATAACTATGGCTACACCTTC
>TRBV6-4|few|TRBJ2-3|NA
CASSDGRGSGTDTQYF
TGTGCCAGCAGTGATGGACGGGGGTCGGGCACAGATACGCAGTATTTT
>TRBV5-1|NA|TRBJ1-1|NA
CASSMDLLPAEAFF
TGCGCCAGCAGCATGGACCTTTTGCCGGCTGAAGCTTTCTTT
>TRBV27|NA|TRBJ1-5|NA
CASSFVLNQPQHF
TGTGCCAGCAGTTTCGTCCTAAATCAGCCCCAGCATTTT
>TRBV2|NA|TRBJ2-5|NA
CASSLEKDYSQTQYF
TGTGCCAGCAGTTTGGAGAAGGACTACTCGCAGACCCAGTACTTC